This T cell receptor (beta chain) was sequenced for a study of radiation and T cells in renal cell carcinoma (dated by TCRdb to the early 2020s). Looking at the study overall: Samples came from a clinical trial, in which primary renal cell carcinomas received 15 Gy stereotactic body radiation therapy followed by nephrectomy 4 weeks later. TCR beta sequencing covered 50 to 55 samples in total, comprising around 26 tumors and approximately 27 peripheral blood samples. Across all 50 or so samples, more than 4,000,000 unique CDR3 nucleotide sequences, encoding roughly 3 million unique CDR3 amino acid sequences, were identified.

The immunoSEQ kit was used, according to the manufacturer's recommendations, to generate TCR beta libraries from genomic DNA. For library preparation, a first multiplex PCR was performed with proprietary primers, followed by a second PCR in which unique barcodes were added, and bead cleanups were performed after each round. A positive control reaction and a negative control reaction, both provided in the kit, were run with every batch of samples. The final libraries were assessed on an Agilent 4200 TapeStation D1000 ScreenTape, pooled by volume, and quantified by qPCR. Sequencing ran on an Illumina NextSeq500 with a MidOutput 150-cycle cartridge, using 156 Read1 and 15 Index1 cycles with kit custom primers. The pooled library was loaded at around 1.1 pM with a roughly 20% PhiX control spike-in. The paper's data handling went like this. The vendor-processed data were analyzed in R, and a clonotype was defined as all T cells that share the same CDR3 nucleotide sequence. For clone abundance analyses, frequencies were normalized to the 10,000 most abundant clones per sample. Public T cell clones, averaging fewer than five per sample, were removed before analysis. A difference in abundance of at least 32-fold between compartments was used to define tumor-enriched and baseline blood-enriched clonotypes. A beta-binomial differential abundance model was applied to find clonotypes that expanded or contracted between blood time points. The Baroni-Urbani and Buser coefficient was used to measure tumor-blood repertoire similarity, and groups were compared with two-tailed Wilcoxon tests in R. As stored in TCRdb, this immuneACCESS dataset retains in-frame rearrangements with V and J assigned. A fraction of the clones does not appear; measured against another copy, unresolved V genes explain less than half of the discrepancy, and the remainder lacks a known reason. That table furnishes V, J and clone size, whereas the DNA furnished D and trimming. The sample table holds some 100,000 clones, of which 82% were seen once. In total, the top ten clones hold around 5.8% of the sample.

The time point label, as the study defines it: baseline pretreatment blood. Taken with the paper, the label for treatment or condition translates to: 15 Gy SBRT to primary tumor, nephrectomy 4 weeks later. To follow tumor-enriched clonotypes, serial peripheral blood was collected from radiation-treated patients at baseline and at 2 weeks and 4 weeks after SBRT. Every patient's renal cell carcinoma showed clear cell pathology. The QIAamp DNA Blood Mini Kit (Qiagen) was used to prepare genomic DNA for TCR sequencing. Samples were included in the analyses only if all quality control checks were passed. This clone was found many times. It has no known antigen specificity. The sample holds no much larger clone one base away, and base qualities are not on file. Other DNA variants within this sample encode the same CDR3. V sheds 0 bases and J sheds 5 bases, leaving 4 bases between their ends. CDR1 LNHDA and CDR2 SQIVND were looked up in the germline V gene (reference sequence). From cysteine to phenylalanine, the CDR3 is 12 amino acids long. This entry keeps only the CDR3 DNA: 36 bases, framed from base 1.

Results the study describes overall, beyond this receptor: Because pretreatment tumor biopsies were not available, the baseline intratumoral presence of clonotypes could not be determined. In blood, the top tumor clonotypes increased from baseline to 2 weeks after radiation and then shrank by 4 weeks, which suggests a temporary expansion of tumor-resident clones. Because the trial had a single-armed design, the trial could not examine how radiation dose or scheduling affected the TCR repertoire. Blood repertoire dynamics were not followed beyond 4 weeks after treatment.

The sequence derives from a man in his fifties or sixties with renal cell carcinoma. Sequenced material: blood, taken from a patient whose treatment included radiotherapy and nephrectomy. The rearranged chain carries TRBV19 and TRBJ2-5, with the D gene call left open. The nucleotide sequence reads TGTGCCAGTAGTATAGAGCCGGAGACCCAGTACTTC. It encodes CASSIEPETQYF.